This T cell receptor beta chain originates from a study of T cells in localized non-small cell lung cancer. Whole-study results and caveats: The study linked higher blood T cell density to longer overall survival. The highest T cell clonality was in uninvolved adjacent lung, above tumor. Appearing in adjacent lung were a median roughly 60 of the top 100 tumor clones. Heterogeneity cannot be ruled out, as sequencing used one tumor region only.

Concerning this clone: What it binds is unknown.

The data were produced by immunoSEQ multiplex PCR, yet TCRdb's version contains in-frame clones alone and is incomplete. Among almost 40,000 clones listed, 80% to 90% were seen once. The CDR3 length is 12 residues. The V gene's germline CDR1 is GTSNPN and CDR2 SVGIG (reference sequence). The V and J ends lost 5 bases and 10 bases respectively, with 12 bases between them. This receptor was taken from a male donor aged 60 or over with stage II lung adenocarcinoma. V usage is TRBV30 and J usage is TRBJ1-6; D unresolved. Sequencing was performed on peripheral blood mononuclear cells, taken before any cancer treatment. Here the CDR3 DNA reads TGTGCCTGGGCCCCGGTGGGGTCACCCCTCCACTTT. Translation gives CAWAPVGSPLHF.